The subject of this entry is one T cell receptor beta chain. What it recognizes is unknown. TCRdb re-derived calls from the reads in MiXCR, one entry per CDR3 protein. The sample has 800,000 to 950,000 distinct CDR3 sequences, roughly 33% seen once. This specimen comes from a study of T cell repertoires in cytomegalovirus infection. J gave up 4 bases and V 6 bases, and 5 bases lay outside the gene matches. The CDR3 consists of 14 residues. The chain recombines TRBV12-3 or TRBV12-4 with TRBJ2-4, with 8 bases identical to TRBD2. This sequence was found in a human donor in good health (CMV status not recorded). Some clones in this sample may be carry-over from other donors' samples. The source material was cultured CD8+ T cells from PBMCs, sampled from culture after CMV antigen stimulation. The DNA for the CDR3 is TGTGCCAGCAGCTATACGGGGGGGAAAAACATTCAGTACTTC. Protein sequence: CASSYTGGKNIQYF.